The 6 T cell receptor beta chains below all came from one sample that was sequenced in a study of cytomegalovirus exposure and HLA in healthy donors. PCR used 60 Vbeta primers and 13 Jbeta primers. Some clones are missing from TCRdb's copy, which holds only in-frame ones; the method was immunoSEQ multiplex PCR. The sample holds 150,000 or so clones, roughly 66% seen once. Sequenced material: PBMCs. These receptors all come from a woman between 18 and 29 years old in good health and CMV-seronegative.

The rearrangement uses TRBV2 and TRBJ2-5; the D gene is possibly TRBD1 (6 bases). The CDR3 length is 15 residues. V lost 5 bases and J 4 bases, leaving 17 bases between the germline ends. CDR1 is SNHLY, CDR2 FYNNEI, per germline. CDR3 loop: CASSPPDRPGETQYF. The DNA of the CDR3 is TGTGCCAGCAGTCCCCCCGACAGGCCAGGAGAGACCCAGTACTTC.

The gene calls are TRBV27 and TRBJ2-5; 14 bases are shared with TRBD2. V shed 5 bases and J 9 bases; nucleotides not matched to a gene: 11. The germline V gene has CDR1 MNHEY and CDR2 SMNVEV (reference sequence). This CDR3 is 16 amino acids long. The CDR3 loop is CASSPRLAGGLGAQYF. DNA of the CDR3: TGTGCCAGCAGTCCGAGACTAGCGGGAGGGTTAGGGGCCCAGTACTTC.

J is TRBJ1-1 and V is TRBV9; 9 bases match TRBD1. Losses at the gene ends were 0 bases for V and 5 bases for J; bases not matched to a gene: 8. Germline V lookup: CDR1 SGDLS, CDR2 YYNGEE. There are 16 residues in the CDR3. Here the CDR3 DNA reads TGTGCCAGCAGCGTAGCCGTCACAGGGGGCAGTACTGAAGCTTTCTTT. Translating it yields CASSVAVTGGSTEAFF.

This clone occurred a few times. The chain links TRBV6-6 to TRBJ2-3, with a possible D match to TRBD2 (7 bases). Germline-derived CDR1 and CDR2 are MNHNY and SVGAGI (reference sequence). The V gene lost 5 bases and the J gene lost 2 bases, with 14 bases spanning the gap. This CDR3 has 15 residues. This chain's CDR3 is CASSGGGGYTDTQYF. CDR3 DNA sequence: TGTGCCAGCAGTGGGGGCGGGGGCTACACAGATACGCAGTATTTT.

The V call is TRBV28, the J call TRBJ1-6; D call uncertain. Germline loops: CDR1 MDHEN, CDR2 SYDVKM. The V gene lost 3 bases and the J gene lost 5 bases, with 11 bases spanning the gap. The CDR3 has 15 residues. The CDR3 DNA reads as TGTGCCAGCAGTTTTAACACCCTGAATAATTCACCCCTCCACTTT. It encodes CASSFNTLNNSPLHF.

The chain combines TRBV14 with TRBJ2-3; 9 nucleotides line up with TRBD1. V was pared by 3 bases and J by 3 bases, with 10 bases of the junction left unmatched. The CDR3 extends over 17 amino acids. Per the germline V gene, CDR1 is SGHDN and CDR2 is FVKESK. CDR3 bases: TGTGCCAGCAGCCACCGAGTGCAGACAGGGGGAACAGATACGCAGTATTTT. It codes for CASSHRVQTGGTDTQYF.